This TCR beta chain was documented in a study of cytomegalovirus exposure and HLA in healthy donors. General study findings and limits: The authors assumed roughly uniform sequencing depth across donors for presence/absence analyses. What TCR beta sequences reportedly achieved was accurate prediction of HLA-A and HLA-B alleles in most subjects. Within a later analysis, the majority of CMV-associated TCR beta chains appeared HLA-restricted. When analyzed later, a missense DCLRE1C variant was found to be linked to TCR beta V- and J-gene trimming.

The PCR used 60 Vbeta and 13 Jbeta primers. Method: immunoSEQ multiplex PCR; TCRdb's copy keeps in-frame clones and lacks some. The data contain some 30,000 clones, roughly two fifths of them singletons. In its sample, this clone was seen a few times. The antigen remains undetermined. Trimming took off 2 bases at V and 2 bases at J, with 13 bases between the two ends. The CDR3 length is 15 residues. The clonotype originates from a woman aged 50 to 60 in good health and CMV-seronegative. This chain uses TRBV5-7 with TRBJ1-2; D remains ambiguous. TRBV5-7 is an ORF for which the function is uncertain. Sequenced: PBMCs. CDR3 nucleotides: TGTGCCAGCAGCTTTCCGGGGAGTTTCAACTATGGCTACACCTTC. Translated: CASSFPGSFNYGYTF.